Following are 12 T cell receptor beta chains from one sample sequenced in a study of T cells after yellow fever vaccination. In TCRdb, the 5' RACE reads were re-called with MiXCR into one record per CDR3 protein. The table has roughly 240,000 distinct CDR3 sequences, 6% to 8% seen once. Material: CD4+ T cells sorted from PBMCs, obtained on the day of the yellow fever booster vaccination. These receptors were taken from a man aged 25 to 40 who received the YFV17D yellow fever vaccine.

This chain connects TRBV11-2 to TRBJ2-3; the match to TRBD2 covers 13 bases. Germline V lookup: CDR1 SGHAT, CDR2 FQNNGV. The junction had 13 bases not matched to a gene; V was cut back by 3 bases and J by 1 base. The CDR3 is 20 amino acids. The CDR3 nucleotides read TGTGCCAGCAGCTTGGGGGTAGGACTAGCGGGAGTGGCCGGCACAGATACGCAGTATTTT. Its protein is CASSLGVGLAGVAGTDTQYF. Complete variable domain (other parts from reference TRBV11-2 and TRBJ2-3): EAGVAQSPRYKIIEKRQSVAFWCNPISGHATLYWYQQILGQGPKLLIQFQNNGVVDDSQLPKDRFSAERLKGVDSTLKIQPAKLEDSAVYLCASSLGVGLAGVAGTDTQYFGPGTRLTVL.

This clonotype appeared a few times. The chain combines TRBV10-3 with TRBJ2-3; 8 bases are shared with TRBD2. Germline lookup yields CDR1 ENHRY and CDR2 SYGVKD. CDR3 size: 15 residues. Trimming removed 4 bases from V and 1 base from J; junction bases left unmatched: 4. The CDR3 nucleotides are TGTGCCATCAGTGCCGGGGGGGTAGGCACAGATACGCAGTATTTT. Translation: CAISAGGVGTDTQYF.

Of note for this clonotype: In this CDR3 the conserved last residue, phenylalanine or tryptophan, is missing, so a read error is likely. V gene TRBV7-2 combines with J gene TRBJ2-7; TRBD2 aligns across 8 bases. V trimming: 1 base; J trimming: 3 bases; junction bases outside the gene matches: 5. The germline CDR1 and CDR2 sequences are SGHTA and FQGNSA. The CDR3 runs to 15 residues. The CDR3 here is CASSLGWTSNYEQYL. The CDR3 DNA sequence: TGTGCCAGCAGCTTAGGGTGGACTAGCAACTACGAGCAGTACTTG.

The rearrangement uses TRBV10-3 and TRBJ2-2; no firm D call. CDR3 length equals 16 residues. The ends were cut back, 0 bases at V and 0 bases at J, with 8 bases in the middle. Germline values: CDR1 ENHRY, CDR2 SYGVKD. The CDR3 is CAISESGVSNTGELFF. The CDR3 coding sequence is TGTGCCATCAGTGAGTCTGGGGTTTCGAACACCGGGGAGCTGTTTTTT.

This sequence joins TRBV20-1 and TRBJ2-7; 12 bases are a match to TRBD2. Germline values: CDR1 DFQATT, CDR2 SNEGSKA (reference sequence). V shed 4 bases, J shed 5 bases, and the junction held 6 bases outside the gene matches. There are 14 residues in the CDR3. CDR3 bases: TGCAGTGCTATGGACGCTAGCGGGAGGGACGAGCAGTACTTC. Translated: CSAMDASGRDEQYF.

This clonotype was seen at least ten times. This sequence joins TRBV10-3 and TRBJ2-1; D possibly corresponds to TRBD1 (5 bases). Between the trimmed V and J ends, which lost 5 bases and 8 bases, there was a span of 13 bases. The CDR3 loop spans 13 amino acids. Looked up from germline, CDR1 is ENHRY and CDR2 is SYGVKD. CDR3 DNA: TGTGCCATCAGTCAGGCTCAGGGTTATGAGCAGTTCTTC. Translated, it gives CAISQAQGYEQFF.

This clonotype showed up many times. This sequence joins TRBV20-1 and TRBJ2-1, with no clear D. The V gene's germline CDR1 is DFQATT and CDR2 SNEGSKA (reference sequence). The CDR3 has 14 residues. V was shortened by 3 bases and J by 2 bases, with 11 bases between the two germline ends. DNA of the CDR3: TGCAGTGCTAGGGCTGGCGGAGCCTACAATGAGCAGTTCTTC. Translating it yields CSARAGGAYNEQFF.

The chain employs TRBV10-3 and TRBJ1-6, with 11 bases matching TRBD1. Germline trimming cut 7 bases from V and 5 bases from J; bases unmatched to any gene: 7. Per the germline V gene, CDR1 is ENHRY and CDR2 is SYGVKD. The CDR3 totals 16 residues. The CDR3 nucleotides read TGTGCCATCAATCCCGGGACAGGGGGGAATAATTCACCCCTCCACTTT. It is translated as CAINPGTGGNNSPLHF.

This clonotype was detected a few times. The chain has TRBV24-1 and TRBJ2-3; 7 nucleotides agree with TRBD2. V shed 11 bases, J shed 3 bases, and the junction held 10 bases outside the gene matches. The CDR3 consists of 14 residues. Germline CDR1 and CDR2: KGHDR and SFDVKD. Here the CDR3 reads CAIRGGRVTDTQYF. CDR3 in DNA: TGTGCCATTCGCGGCGGGAGAGTTACAGATACGCAGTATTTT.

This clonotype showed up many times. The chain couples TRBV5-1 to TRBJ2-6, with 13 bases aligning to TRBD2. Germline lookup yields CDR1 SGHRS and CDR2 YFSETQ. CDR3 size: 21 residues. V was clipped by 0 bases and J by 3 bases; unmatched bases: 12. CDR3 nucleotide sequence: TGCGCCAGCAGCTTGGTACTAGCGGGAGGGCCTTCAATTTTTGGGGCCAACGTCCTGACTTTC. As protein: CASSLVLAGGPSIFGANVLTF.

V gene TRBV1 combines with J gene TRBJ1-6. TRBV1 is a pseudogene. The CDR3 is made up of 11 amino acids. CDR3 DNA: TGCACCAGCAGCCCAGATTCGCCCCTCCACTTT. This codes for CTSSPDSPLHF.

The chain recombines TRBV5-6 with TRBJ1-4; D gene unclear. The V gene lost 6 bases and the J gene lost 8 bases, with 14 bases spanning the gap. The CDR3 is 13 amino acids. Per germline, CDR1 SGHDT and CDR2 YYEEEE. The CDR3: CASMIAAGEKLFF. The CDR3 DNA sequence: TGTGCCAGCATGATCGCCGCTGGGGAAAAACTGTTTTTT.